Below are 5 T cell receptor beta chains sequenced from a single sample in a study of Ad26.COV2.S vaccination and SARS-CoV-2 variants. Profiled with immunoSEQ multiplex PCR; TCRdb holds only in-frame clones, not every one. The table has fewer than 500,000 clones, 80% to 95% seen once. Treatment denoted: around 19 received Ad26.COV2.S at low or high dose, single or two shots; roughly 5 received placebo; per-sample allocation not given. Specimens were obtained on day 63 following the first vaccine or placebo injection. The sequencing here drew on peripheral blood, taken in a trial of Ad26.COV2.S vaccine versus placebo. These TCRs come from a person aged 18-60 years who received the Ad26.COV2.S COVID-19 vaccine or a placebo.

This rearrangement joins TRBV7-2 to TRBJ1-2; D may be TRBD1 (5 bases). Germline-derived CDR1 and CDR2 are SGHTA and FQGNSA. The germline V and J ends were trimmed by 5 bases and 4 bases, with 17 bases remaining between them. CDR3 size: 15 residues. The CDR3 loop is CASSPATGTGYGYTF. DNA of the CDR3: TGTGCCAGCAGCCCCGCCACGGGGACGGGCTATGGCTACACCTTC.

The chain couples TRBV7-8 to TRBJ2-2; 8 bases agree with TRBD2. Germline V gene data show CDR1 as SGHVS and CDR2 as FQNEAQ. With V trimmed by 5 bases and J by 6 bases, 11 bases remained unmatched. The CDR3 totals 16 residues. The CDR3 reads CASSQSRLASAGELFF. The CDR3 nucleotides are TGTGCCAGCAGCCAGTCGAGACTAGCGTCGGCCGGGGAGCTGTTTTTT.

The DNA for the CDR3 is TGTGCCAGCAGCCGACAGACTAGCAATCAGCCCCAGCATTTT. Its protein is CASSRQTSNQPQHF. The genes are TRBV7-6 and TRBJ1-5, with D possibly being TRBD1 (5 bases). Germline V gives CDR1 SGHVS, CDR2 FNYEAQ. The CDR3 is made up of 14 amino acids. V was pared by 5 bases and J by 0 bases, with 8 bases between.

This clone appeared a few times. The rearrangement joins TRBV6-2 or TRBV6-3 to TRBJ2-7, with 9 nucleotides matching TRBD2. CDR1 MNHEY and CDR2 SVGEGT come from the germline V gene. Trimming took 2 bases from V and 5 from J; bases not matched to a gene: 16. The CDR3 runs 18 residues. As DNA, the CDR3 is TGTGCCAGCAGTTACCCGAGTGGACTAGCGCAAAATCTTGACGAGCAGTACTTC. Its protein product is CASSYPSGLAQNLDEQYF.

V usage is TRBV3-1 (or the pseudogene TRBV3-2) and J usage is TRBJ2-3; D remains ambiguous. The CDR3 sequence is 14 residues long. Germline values: CDR1 LGHDT, CDR2 YNNKEL (reference sequence). V was clipped by 1 base and J by 7 bases, with 12 bases between them. CDR3 residues: CASSQVNLEHTQYF. Here the CDR3 DNA reads TGTGCCAGCAGCCAAGTTAACCTAGAGCATACGCAGTATTTT.